A single sample gave rise to the 24 T cell receptor beta chains below, sequenced in a study of shared clonotypes between healthy human individuals. The protocol was immunoSEQ multiplex PCR, while the TCRdb copy is restricted to in-frame clones and leaves out a portion. Found here are over a million clones, more than 95% of them singletons; the top ten hold 1% to 1.5%. Sequencing was done on a sample of naive CD4+ T cells sorted from blood. Subset reported: CD45RA+ positively selected. The source is a man aged 25 to 40 in good health.

This chain uses TRBV18 with TRBJ1-2, with D hard to call. The CDR3 has 13 amino acids. The V gene lost 2 bases and the J gene lost 2 bases, with 6 bases spanning the gap. Germline lookup yields CDR1 KGHSH and CDR2 LQKENI. The CDR3 protein is CASSPDENYGYTF. In DNA form, the CDR3 reads TGTGCCAGCTCACCAGATGAGAACTATGGCTACACCTTC. The whole variable domain, filled in from reference TRBV18 and TRBJ1-2, reads NAGVMQNPRHLVRRRGQEARLRCSPMKGHSHVYWYRQLPEEGLKFMVYLQKENIIDESGMPKERFSAEFPKEGPSILRIQQVVRGDSAAYFCASSPDENYGYTFGSGTRLTVV.

The chain carries TRBV29-1 and TRBJ2-7; D ambiguous. The germline V gene has CDR1 SQVTM and CDR2 ANQGSEA. The CDR3 loop spans 14 amino acids. Trimming removed 2 bases from V and 0 bases from J, with 11 bases in between. The DNA for the CDR3 is TGCAGCGTTGAACAAGCCAGCAACTCCTACGAGCAGTACTTC. Translating it yields CSVEQASNSYEQYF.

This rearrangement joins TRBV19 to TRBJ2-3; 8 bases are shared with TRBD1. The germline gives CDR1 LNHDA, CDR2 SQIVND (reference sequence). The CDR3 runs 15 residues. The ends lost 2 bases at V and 1 base at J; junction bases unmatched: 2. The CDR3 DNA is TGTGCCAGTAGTATACAGGGGGCAGGCACAGATACGCAGTATTTT. Translating it yields CASSIQGAGTDTQYF.

This chain connects TRBV19 to TRBJ2-2; 10 bases fit TRBD2. The CDR3 has 14 residues. Germline CDR1 reads LNHDA; CDR2 reads SQIVND (reference sequence). V lost 8 bases, J lost 6 bases, and 6 bases stayed unmatched. The CDR3 loop is CASATLAGAGELFF. In nucleotides, the CDR3 is TGTGCCAGTGCTACTCTAGCGGGGGCCGGGGAGCTGTTTTTT.

This chain uses TRBV5-4 with TRBJ2-2, with 12 bases aligning to TRBD2. Unmatched junction bases numbered 9, after V lost 4 bases and J lost 2 bases. CDR3 size: 18 residues. Germline values: CDR1 SGHNT, CDR2 YYREEE (reference sequence). CDR3 region: CASSAPGLAGSNTGELFF. CDR3 nucleotides: TGTGCCAGCAGCGCACCGGGACTAGCGGGTTCAAACACCGGGGAGCTGTTTTTT.

This chain connects TRBV10-3 to TRBJ1-2; 7 bases are a match to TRBD1. J lost 8 bases, V lost 5 bases, and 14 bases had no gene match. This CDR3 has 15 residues. Germline V CDR1 and CDR2: ENHRY, SYGVKD. CDR3 residues: CAISPGDSFLGGYTF. The CDR3 DNA follows: TGTGCCATCAGTCCAGGGGACAGCTTTCTGGGGGGCTACACCTTC.

This rearrangement joins TRBV6-1 to TRBJ2-7; the D is unclear. CDR3 size: 14 residues. V gave up 7 bases and J gave up 3 bases, with 16 bases separating them. Per germline, CDR1 MNHNS and CDR2 SASEGT. CDR3 DNA sequence: TGTGCCAGCACCATGGCGGCAGGAAACTACGAGCAGTACTTC. This sequence encodes CASTMAAGNYEQYF.

For the CDR3, the DNA is TGTGCCAGCAGCCCAGGGGATCTCTACGAGCAGTACTTC. Translating it yields CASSPGDLYEQYF. The rearrangement links TRBV28 to TRBJ2-7; D is possibly TRBD1 (6 bases). The CDR3 is 13 residues long. Looked up from germline, CDR1 is MDHEN and CDR2 is SYDVKM. Trimming removed 6 bases at V and 3 bases at J, with 12 bases between.

Details on this clone: This sample also contains other DNA sequences that code for the same CDR3. CDR3 in amino acids: CASSVGGQETQYF. The CDR3 coding sequence is TGTGCCAGCAGCGTAGGAGGGCAAGAGACCCAGTACTTC. V gene TRBV9 combines with J gene TRBJ2-5; D is perhaps TRBD2 (5 bases). V lost 0 bases and J lost 2, with 5 bases in between. Germline V gene sequence: CDR1 SGDLS, CDR2 YYNGEE. The CDR3 contains 13 residues.

The chain has TRBV7-7 and TRBJ2-7; no clear D. With 7 bases removed from V and 3 bases from J, the gap between germline ends came to 13 bases. The length of the CDR3 is 13 residues. Per germline, CDR1 SSHAT and CDR2 FNYEAQ (reference sequence). The DNA of the CDR3 is TGTGCCAGCAAGAACAAGAAGCTCTACGAGCAGTACTTC. It codes for CASKNKKLYEQYF. The full variable domain, completed using reference TRBV7-7 and TRBJ2-7, is GAGVSQSPRYKVTKRGQDVTLRCDPISSHATLYWYQQALGQGPEFLTYFNYEAQPDKSGLPSDRFSAERPEGSISTLTIQRTEQRDSAMYRCASKNKKLYEQYFGPGTRLTVT.

On this clone: Other DNA sequences within the sample encode an identical CDR3. This chain joins TRBV18 and TRBJ2-3; 10 bases are shared with TRBD2. Germline loops: CDR1 KGHSH, CDR2 LQKENI. Trimming took 3 bases from V and 2 from J; bases not matched to a gene: 2. The CDR3 contains 15 residues. Written as DNA, the CDR3 is TGTGCCAGCTCACCCAGCGGGAGGGCCACAGATACGCAGTATTTT. Protein product: CASSPSGRATDTQYF. The full variable domain, in which reference TRBV18 and TRBJ2-3 provide the parts outside the CDR3, is NAGVMQNPRHLVRRRGQEARLRCSPMKGHSHVYWYRQLPEEGLKFMVYLQKENIIDESGMPKERFSAEFPKEGPSILRIQQVVRGDSAAYFCASSPSGRATDTQYFGPGTRLTVL.

The chain joins TRBV4-1 to TRBJ1-2; no firm D call. Deletions cut 4 bases from V and 2 bases from J, with 14 bases between. The CDR3 loop spans 15 amino acids. Germline assignment: CDR1 MGHRA and CDR2 YSYEKL. DNA for the CDR3: TGCGCCAGCAGCCCAGGTGAGGGCTTGAACTATGGCTACACCTTC. Translating gives CASSPGEGLNYGYTF.

The genes are TRBV5-4 and TRBJ2-3, with D unresolved. The CDR3 runs 15 residues. Germline CDR1 reads SGHNT; CDR2 reads YYREEE (reference sequence). Trimming cost V 2 bases and J 2 bases, with 12 bases left between them. The CDR3 DNA follows: TGTGCCAGCAGCTTAGCAGCTTCGGCCACAGATACGCAGTATTTT. This encodes CASSLAASATDTQYF.

This sequence joins TRBV10-1 and TRBJ2-7; 7 bases align to TRBD1. Germline CDR1 reads WNHNN; CDR2 reads SYGVQD (reference sequence). This CDR3 is built from 13 residues. V lost 5 bases and J lost 3; bases outside the gene matches: 4. In DNA form, the CDR3 reads TGCGCCAGCAGTCAGGGGACAGACTACGAGCAGTACTTC. The encoded protein is CASSQGTDYEQYF.

The chain carries TRBV28 and TRBJ1-1; possible D gene TRBD1, 6 bases. The CDR3 spans 15 residues. V lost 6 bases, J lost 0 bases, and 14 bases lay in between. The germline CDR1 and CDR2 sequences are MDHEN and SYDVKM. Here the CDR3 reads CASRDPRGLNTEAFF. CDR3 sequence (DNA): TGTGCCAGCAGAGACCCCAGGGGTCTGAACACTGAAGCTTTCTTT.

The CDR3 sequence: CASSRTGGFFDEQFF. In DNA, the CDR3 is TGTGCCAGCTCGCGGACAGGGGGCTTCTTCGATGAGCAGTTCTTC. The genes are TRBV18 and TRBJ2-1, with TRBD1 matching over 11 bases. The CDR3 contains 15 residues. CDR1 is KGHSH, CDR2 LQKENI, per germline. After removal of 6 bases from V and 8 bases from J, the junction contained 9 bases not matched to a gene.

V and J are TRBV11-3 and TRBJ2-7; 8 bases map to TRBD1. Per germline, CDR1 SGHNT and CDR2 YENEEA. Unmatched junction bases numbered 9, after V lost 5 bases and J lost 6 bases. CDR3 length: 14 amino acids. CDR3 region: CASSLTGAGSEQYF. The DNA for the CDR3 is TGTGCCAGCAGCCTGACAGGGGCCGGGAGCGAGCAGTACTTC.

This chain links TRBV18 with TRBJ1-1; possible D gene TRBD1, 5 bases. CDR1 KGHSH and CDR2 LQKENI come from the germline V gene. V gave up 4 bases and J gave up 1 base, with 7 bases separating them. The CDR3 sequence is 13 residues long. CDR3 nucleotide sequence: TGTGCCAGCTCACAGACAGAGAACACTGAAGCTTTCTTT. Protein: CASSQTENTEAFF.

V usage is TRBV7-3 and J usage is TRBJ2-7; 7 bases map to TRBD1. This CDR3 contains 15 residues. The V segment lost 0 bases and the J segment 1 base; nucleotides outside the gene matches: 3. Germline CDR1 is SGHTA and CDR2 is FQGTGA. The CDR3 spells CASSLTGGASYEQYF. CDR3 coding DNA: TGTGCCAGCAGCTTAACAGGGGGCGCGTCCTACGAGCAGTACTTC.

This chain links TRBV5-4 with TRBJ2-2; 10 nucleotides match TRBD2. Per germline, CDR1 SGHNT and CDR2 YYREEE (reference sequence). The CDR3 consists of 17 residues. V shed 6 bases, J shed 1 base, and the junction held 9 bases outside the gene matches. In DNA form, the CDR3 reads TGTGCCAGCACCGCGGGGCTAGCGGGGGTGAACACCGGGGAGCTGTTTTTT. It codes for CASTAGLAGVNTGELFF.

The genes are TRBV27 and TRBJ2-3, with D perhaps TRBD1 (6 bases). V lost 3 bases and J lost 2, with 21 bases in between. The CDR3 is 18 residues long. Germline CDR1 reads MNHEY; CDR2 reads SMNVEV (reference sequence). The CDR3 region has the DNA TGTGCCAGCAGTTTGCTCTTGGTCCGGGACACTTCCACAGATACGCAGTATTTT. Its translation is CASSLLLVRDTSTDTQYF.

V gene TRBV5-1 combines with J gene TRBJ2-5; 8 bases are a match to TRBD1. From germline, CDR1 is SGHRS and CDR2 YFSETQ. There are 16 residues in the CDR3. V shed 4 bases and J 1 base; nucleotides not matched to a gene: 9. The DNA for the CDR3 is TGCGCCAGCAGCATAAGAGGGGACAGGCCCCAAGAGACCCAGTACTTC. This gives the protein CASSIRGDRPQETQYF. The complete variable domain, with remaining parts taken from reference TRBV5-1 and TRBJ2-5, reads KAGVTQTPRYLIKTRGQQVTLSCSPISGHRSVSWYQQTPGQGLQFLFEYFSETQRNKGNFPGRFSGRQFSNSRSEMNVSTLELGDSALYLCASSIRGDRPQETQYFGPGTRLLVL.

This clone appeared once. The V call is TRBV14, the J call TRBJ2-1; TRBD2 matches 9 bases. The CDR3 length is 19 residues. The ends lost 4 bases at V and 6 bases at J; junction bases unmatched: 19. The germline V gene encodes CDR1 SGHDN and CDR2 FVKESK. CDR3 sequence: CASSRRSLGVSGSINEQFF. CDR3 coding DNA: TGTGCCAGCAGCCGCCGTAGCTTGGGGGTTAGCGGGAGCATCAATGAGCAGTTCTTC. The full variable domain, rest sourced from reference TRBV14 and TRBJ2-1, is EAGVTQFPSHSVIEKGQTVTLRCDPISGHDNLYWYRRVMGKEIKFLLHFVKESKQDESGMPNNRFLAERTGGTYSTLKVQPAELEDSGVYFCASSRRSLGVSGSINEQFFGPGTRLTVL.

V gene TRBV25-1 combines with J gene TRBJ2-7; D unresolved. Germline lookup yields CDR1 MGHDK and CDR2 SYGVNS. This CDR3 has 14 residues. V was clipped by 0 bases and J by 2 bases, with 8 bases between them. This CDR3 reads CASSEYTIPYEQYF. The CDR3 DNA reads TGTGCCAGCAGTGAATATACCATACCCTACGAGCAGTACTTC.